The 7 T cell receptor beta chains in this list originate from one sample, sequenced in a study of response to subunit inactivated influenza vaccine. TCRdb redid the calling of the RT-PCR reads with MiXCR, one entry per CDR3 protein. Among about 520,000 distinct CDR3 sequences listed, approximately 6.9% were seen once. The sample was PBMCs from blood, taken about 24 months after vaccination. The receptor set was obtained from a man between 50 and 75 years old who received an inactivated influenza vaccine.

This chain links TRBV15 with TRBJ2-2; D is unclear. With 0 bases removed from V and 3 bases from J, the gap between germline ends came to 17 bases. The CDR3 is made up of 18 amino acids. Germline V lookup: CDR1 LNHNV, CDR2 YYDKDF (reference sequence). The CDR3 spells CATSRDPRMASDTGELFF. CDR3 bases: TGTGCCACCAGCAGAGATCCAAGGATGGCGTCGGACACCGGGGAGCTGTTTTTT.

Ten or more counts support this clonotype. V and J are TRBV12-3 or TRBV12-4 and TRBJ2-1, with D possibly being TRBD1 (6 bases). This CDR3 region has 13 residues. Trimming shortened V by 5 bases and J by 4 bases, and 9 bases separated the two germline ends. The CDR3, as DNA: TGTGCCAGCAGTGTAGGACAGTACAATGAGCAGTTCTTC. Translating it yields CASSVGQYNEQFF.

This clonotype has just a few counts. This chain joins TRBV9 and TRBJ1-5; 8 bases match TRBD1. The germline gives CDR1 SGDLS, CDR2 YYNGEE. V dropped 4 bases and J dropped 3; count of bases not matched to a gene: 9. The CDR3 is 16 residues long. CDR3 residues: CASSLGQGNNNQPQHF. The CDR3 nucleotides read TGTGCCAGCAGCCTAGGACAGGGAAACAACAATCAGCCCCAGCATTTT.

The chain joins TRBV7-2 to TRBJ1-5; D gene unclear. Germline V gene lookup returns CDR1 SGHTA and CDR2 FQGNSA. V dropped 4 bases and J dropped 0 bases, with 10 bases sitting between them. The CDR3 consists of 15 residues. CDR3 in amino acids: CASSSFGVSNQPQHF. The CDR3 DNA sequence: TGTGCCAGCAGCTCTTTCGGGGTTAGCAATCAGCCCCAGCATTTT.

V gene TRBV6-1 combines with J gene TRBJ2-6; D may be TRBD1 (6 bases). CDR1 and CDR2 from the germline V gene are MNHNS and SASEGT. The length of the CDR3 is 16 residues. Trimming pared 10 bases from V and 2 bases from J, leaving 18 bases between. The CDR3 loop reads CATHAPQGAGANVLTF. The CDR3 DNA is TGTGCCACCCACGCCCCACAGGGTGCTGGGGCCAACGTCCTGACTTTC.

The V call is TRBV11-2, the J call TRBJ2-1, with D perhaps being TRBD1 or TRBD2 (5 bases each). Trimming left V 0 bases short and J 0 bases short, with 9 bases between. Germline V gene data show CDR1 as SGHAT and CDR2 as FQNNGV. The CDR3 spans 16 residues. This CDR3 reads CASSLDEGSSYNEQFF. DNA of the CDR3: TGTGCCAGCAGCTTAGATGAGGGGAGCTCCTACAATGAGCAGTTCTTC.

Only a few counts were recorded for this clonotype. At one of its ends the junction is not consistent with the germline gene, which may arise from a read error. This sequence joins TRBV4-3 and TRBJ2-3; D is possibly TRBD1 (5 bases). Germline V gives CDR1 LGHNA, CDR2 YSLEER. This CDR3 spans 15 amino acids. The CDR3 coding sequence is TGCGCCAGCAGTCCCGGGCAGGGATACACATATACGCAGTATTTT. It specifies CASSPGQGYTYTQYF.